This T cell receptor (beta chain) is drawn from a study of blood T cell repertoires in COVID-19. Study-level background: Whether acute or convalescent, the COVID-19 samples came from the United States, Italy and Spain. PBMCs, B-cell-depleted T cells, or T cells provided the cDNA or gDNA that made up the material.

Each exposed participant met a COVID-19 case in the 2 weeks preceding study entry. The CDR3 contains 15 residues. Per the germline V gene, CDR1 is SGHKS and CDR2 is YYEKEE (reference sequence). V lost 0 bases to trimming and J lost 5 bases; unmatched junction nucleotides: 3. As originally analysed: Reference gene primer amplification gave nucleated cell count estimates. Profiled with immunoSEQ multiplex PCR; TCRdb holds only in-frame clones, not every one. V and J calls and clone size are copied from that table; D and trimming were computed from the DNA. The sample consists of over 200,000 clones, 88% of them appearing once.

The chain has TRBV5-5 and TRBJ1-1, with 11 bases lining up with TRBD1. The material sequenced was PBMCs or T cells enriched from blood (not recorded which). The sequence came from a woman aged 30 to 39 who had been exposed to COVID-19. Here the CDR3 reads CASSLGGTGGTEAFF. The CDR3 nucleotides are TGTGCCAGCAGCTTGGGCGGGACAGGGGGGACTGAAGCTTTCTTT.